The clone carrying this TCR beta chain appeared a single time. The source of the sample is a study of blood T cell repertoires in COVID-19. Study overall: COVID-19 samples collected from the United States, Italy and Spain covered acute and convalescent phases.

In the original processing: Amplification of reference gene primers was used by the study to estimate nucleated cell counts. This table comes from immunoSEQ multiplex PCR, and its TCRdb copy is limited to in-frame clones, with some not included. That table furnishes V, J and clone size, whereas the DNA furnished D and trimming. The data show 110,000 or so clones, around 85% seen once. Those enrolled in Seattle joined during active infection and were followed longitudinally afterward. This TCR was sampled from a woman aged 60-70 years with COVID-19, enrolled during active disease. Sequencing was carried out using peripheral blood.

The DNA of the CDR3 is TGTGCCAGCAGTTACCTAGGGACAGGGCAGAACTATGGCTACACCTTC. Protein product: CASSYLGTGQNYGYTF. The chain links TRBV6-2 or TRBV6-3 to TRBJ1-2, with 9 positions matching TRBD1. V lost 2 bases, J lost 2 bases, and 6 bases stayed unmatched. CDR3 length equals 16 residues. From germline, CDR1 is MNHEY and CDR2 SVGEGT.